This TCR beta chain was recorded in a study of STAT5B mutations in CD4+ large granular lymphocyte leukemia. Study information: The CDR3 'QG' motif was associated with a particular HLA allele among healthy donors.

The survey-level immunoSEQ assay was used. TCRdb's copy holds only in-frame clones and misses some; the assay was immunoSEQ multiplex PCR. The sample carries about 38,000 clones, 85% recorded once. CDR3 size: 12 residues. Trimming left V 6 bases short and J 4 bases short, with 8 bases between. CDR1 and CDR2 from the germline V gene are SGHNT and YYREEE (reference sequence). Study-wide results and caveats: Patient CD4-sorted repertoires stayed more clonal than healthy ones after leukemic-clone removal. Top patient clones used TRBV06 genes more often: 8/27 versus 2/35 in controls.

As for this clone: What it binds is unknown.

The sequencing input was CD4+ T cells from blood buffy coats. This rearrangement joins TRBV5-4 to TRBJ2-1; no firm D call. The sequence came from a human donor in good health. CDR3 in amino acids: CASTNLYNEQFF. DNA of the CDR3: TGTGCCAGCACGAACTTATACAATGAGCAGTTCTTC.